A single sample gave rise to the 32 T cell receptor beta chains below, sequenced in a study of vaccination and CD4 T cells after COVID-19. As to treatment: approximately 9-day PBMC culture with coronavirus spike peptide pools or control peptides (ViraFEST assay). These receptors' targets are unknown. The Oncomine TCR Beta short-read assay was applied to DNA of cultured CD4+ T cells. TCRdb reprocessed the PCR reads with MiXCR, giving one entry per CDR3 protein. Altogether approximately 13,000 distinct CDR3 sequences are present, approximately 75% being singletons, with the ten largest covering 25% to 35%. The source material was CD4+ T cells from blood, cultured in vitro. All receptors come from a human donor who had recovered from COVID-19.

This clonotype was detected once. The junction shows a germline mismatch at one end, possibly a read error. This chain uses TRBV15 with TRBJ1-5; 8 positions match TRBD1. This CDR3 is 15 amino acids long. Germline lookup yields CDR1 LNHNV and CDR2 YYDKDF (reference sequence). The CDR3 is CAASRDNRGAQPQHF. Written as DNA, the CDR3 is TGTGCCGCCAGCAGAGATAACAGGGGGGCTCAGCCCCAGCATTTT.

The genes are TRBV7-9 and TRBJ1-1; TRBD1 might be the D (5 bases). This CDR3 is built from 16 residues. Germline CDR1 reads SEHNR; CDR2 reads FQNEAQ (reference sequence). Trimming took off 7 bases at V and 3 bases at J, with 21 bases between the two ends. The CDR3, as DNA: TGTGCCAGCACCCAACCTTGGGGCGGAATAGACACTGAAGCTTTCTTT. It codes for CASTQPWGGIDTEAFF.

V is TRBV7-2 and J is TRBJ2-1; no definite D call. The germline V gene encodes CDR1 SGHTA and CDR2 FQGNSA. This CDR3 is 16 amino acids long. Trimming pared 5 bases from V and 0 bases from J, leaving 14 bases between. The CDR3 reads CASSQTYQSSYNEQFF. The CDR3 DNA is TGTGCCAGCAGCCAGACTTACCAAAGCTCCTACAATGAGCAGTTCTTC.

The gene calls are TRBV25-1 and TRBJ2-7; 9 nucleotides align to TRBD1. V lost 4 bases to trimming and J lost 1 base; unmatched junction nucleotides: 5. The germline V gene encodes CDR1 MGHDK and CDR2 SYGVNS. The CDR3 totals 15 residues. The CDR3 here is CASSVRGTGSYEQYF. As DNA, the CDR3 is TGTGCCAGCAGTGTAAGGGGGACAGGGTCCTACGAGCAGTACTTC.

The rearrangement joins TRBV7-8 to TRBJ1-5; D possibly corresponds to TRBD1 (6 bases). Germline V gene sequence: CDR1 SGHVS, CDR2 FQNEAQ. Trimming removed 2 bases at V and 7 bases at J, with 12 bases between. The CDR3 contains 14 residues. The CDR3 DNA reads as TGTGCCAGCAGCTTAACGGGGGCCGGACAGCCCCAGCATTTT. Encoded protein: CASSLTGAGQPQHF.

This clonotype was seen a handful of times. J is TRBJ2-2 and V is TRBV20-1, with 8 positions matching TRBD1. Per germline, CDR1 DFQATT and CDR2 SNEGSKA (reference sequence). The CDR3 is 15 amino acids. V lost 3 bases, J lost 5 bases, and 8 bases stayed unmatched. CDR3 sequence: CSASGQGARTGELFF. DNA for the CDR3: TGCAGTGCTAGCGGGCAGGGGGCGCGGACCGGGGAGCTGTTTTTT.

CDR3 protein: CSARDPNSNQPQHF. The DNA of the CDR3 is TGCAGTGCTAGGGATCCAAATAGCAATCAGCCCCAGCATTTT. This chain uses TRBV20-1 with TRBJ1-5; D is uncertain. Germline values: CDR1 DFQATT, CDR2 SNEGSKA (reference sequence). V lost 3 bases to trimming and J lost 0 bases, with 9 bases between them. This CDR3 is built from 14 residues.

By proportion, this clonotype is medium-sized. This chain links TRBV20-1 with TRBJ1-6, with TRBD1 matching over 9 bases. J gave up 10 bases and V 4 bases, and 8 bases lay outside the gene matches. The CDR3 consists of 14 residues. Germline CDR1 and CDR2: DFQATT and SNEGSKA (reference sequence). The CDR3 sequence: CSATLGTGWSPLHF. CDR3 in DNA: TGCAGTGCTACTTTAGGGACAGGGTGGTCACCCCTCCACTTT.

This sequence joins TRBV11-2 and TRBJ1-6; no firm D call. This CDR3 has 15 amino acids. V lost 1 base to trimming and J lost 7 bases, with 11 bases between them. Per the germline V gene, CDR1 is SGHAT and CDR2 is FQNNGV. CDR3 sequence (DNA): TGTGCCAGCAGCTTAGCCCACAGAGGCAATTCACCCCTCCACTTT. This translates into CASSLAHRGNSPLHF. The full variable domain, in which reference TRBV11-2 and TRBJ1-6 provide the parts outside the CDR3, is EAGVAQSPRYKIIEKRQSVAFWCNPISGHATLYWYQQILGQGPKLLIQFQNNGVVDDSQLPKDRFSAERLKGVDSTLKIQPAKLEDSAVYLCASSLAHRGNSPLHFGNGTRLTVT.

CDR3 loop: CASSRQPSSTDTQYF. CDR3 nucleotides: TGTGCCAGCAGTCGGCAGCCGTCTAGCACAGATACGCAGTATTTT. The chain joins TRBV6-1 to TRBJ2-3; D ambiguous. Per the germline V gene, CDR1 is MNHNS and CDR2 is SASEGT. The CDR3 runs to 15 residues. V was shortened by 5 bases and J by 0 bases, with 12 bases between the two germline ends.

V gene TRBV20-1 combines with J gene TRBJ2-2; 9 positions agree with TRBD2. Germline CDR1 and CDR2: DFQATT and SNEGSKA (reference sequence). The V gene end was trimmed by 5 bases and the J gene end by 7 bases; junction bases not matched to a gene: 11. The CDR3 sequence is 15 residues long. Here the CDR3 reads CSARPSSGKVGELFF. CDR3 nucleotides: TGCAGTGCTCGCCCTTCTAGCGGGAAAGTCGGGGAGCTGTTTTTT.

CDR3 in amino acids: CASSLVGEFYGYTF. The CDR3 DNA reads as TGTGCCAGCAGCTTGGTAGGGGAGTTTTATGGCTACACCTTC. V is TRBV5-4 and J is TRBJ1-2; tentatively, D is TRBD1 (5 bases). The CDR3 contains 14 residues. Germline V gene lookup returns CDR1 SGHNT and CDR2 YYREEE (reference sequence). Trimming removed 0 bases at V and 5 bases at J, with 11 bases between.

V and J are TRBV18 and TRBJ2-1; TRBD2 aligns across 7 bases. Per germline, CDR1 KGHSH and CDR2 LQKENI. The CDR3 length is 20 residues. The junction had 17 bases not matched to a gene; V was cut back by 3 bases and J by 0 bases. The CDR3 bases are TGTGCCAGCTCACCTGGGCCGGGACTGGGGGGGATTAACTCCTACAATGAGCAGTTCTTC. Its protein is CASSPGPGLGGINSYNEQFF.

V gene TRBV20-1 combines with J gene TRBJ1-1; D is perhaps TRBD1 (5 bases). Trimming took 0 bases from V and 5 from J, leaving 16 bases between them. Germline CDR1 and CDR2: DFQATT and SNEGSKA (reference sequence). The length of the CDR3 is 15 residues. CDR3 loop: CSARDLRGPGTEAFF. CDR3 nucleotides: TGCAGTGCTAGAGATCTAAGGGGCCCGGGTACTGAAGCTTTCTTT.

The gene calls are TRBV7-2 and TRBJ2-1; D is unclear. The CDR3 has 16 amino acids. CDR1 is SGHTA and CDR2 is FQGNSA in the germline V gene. The germline V and J ends were trimmed by 5 bases and 10 bases, with 24 bases remaining between them. CDR3 DNA sequence: TGTGCCAGCAGCCCCCTCGACGCCCTACCTACTGGGGAGCAGTTCTTC. Translating gives CASSPLDALPTGEQFF.

This chain connects TRBV28 to TRBJ1-5; no firm D call. This CDR3 comprises 15 residues. Trimming left V 3 bases short and J 3 bases short, with 12 bases between. CDR1 is MDHEN, CDR2 SYDVKM, per germline. Here the CDR3 DNA reads TGTGCCAGCAGTTTTCCTTTGGAGTCCAATCAGCCCCAGCATTTT. Protein product: CASSFPLESNQPQHF.

This clonotype was recorded a few times. The chain couples TRBV24-1 to TRBJ1-5, with D unresolved. V lost 5 bases to trimming and J lost 6 bases, with 7 bases between them. From germline, CDR1 is KGHDR and CDR2 SFDVKD. The CDR3 extends over 12 amino acids. The CDR3: CATSVSGQPQHF. DNA of the CDR3: TGTGCCACCAGTGTTTCAGGTCAGCCCCAGCATTTT.

The chain recombines TRBV4-1 with TRBJ1-2, with D uncertain. The CDR3 is 17 amino acids. Looked up from germline, CDR1 is MGHRA and CDR2 is YSYEKL. Trimming removed 3 bases at V and 8 bases at J, with 25 bases between. CDR3 residues: CASSHLKGSAGMRGYTF. For the CDR3, the DNA is TGCGCCAGCAGCCACCTAAAGGGCTCCGCGGGGATGCGAGGCTACACCTTC.

V and J are TRBV4-3 and TRBJ1-2; D gene ambiguous. This CDR3 is built from 13 residues. Germline V gene data show CDR1 as LGHNA and CDR2 as YSLEER. The V and J ends lost 7 bases and 8 bases respectively, with 17 bases between them. This chain's CDR3 is CASTPPGNSGYTF. The CDR3 region has the DNA TGCGCCAGCACCCCCCCGGGTAACAGCGGCTACACCTTC.

The chain couples TRBV20-1 to TRBJ2-7; D perhaps matches TRBD1 (6 bases). V shed 8 bases and J shed 5 bases, with 10 bases lying between them. This CDR3 region has 10 residues. Germline values: CDR1 DFQATT, CDR2 SNEGSKA (reference sequence). The chain's CDR3 is CSIQGNEQYF. CDR3 DNA sequence: TGCAGTATACAGGGCAACGAGCAGTACTTC.

V gene TRBV27 combines with J gene TRBJ2-4; D is uncertain. V was cut by 5 bases and J by 0 bases, with 11 bases left in between. Germline CDR1 MNHEY, CDR2 SMNVEV (reference sequence). The CDR3 consists of 15 residues. The CDR3 loop is CASSPVFPAKNIQYF. For the CDR3, the DNA is TGTGCCAGCAGTCCCGTATTCCCAGCCAAAAACATTCAGTACTTC.

This clonotype appeared a single time. V and J are TRBV10-3 and TRBJ1-6, with 7 bases aligning to TRBD1. The CDR3 is made up of 13 amino acids. The germline V gene has CDR1 ENHRY and CDR2 SYGVKD. Trimming removed 7 bases from V and 6 bases from J; junction bases left unmatched: 3. The CDR3 here is CAINPGGNSPLHF. In nucleotides, the CDR3 is TGTGCCATCAACCCAGGGGGTAATTCACCCCTCCACTTT.

The rearrangement links TRBV7-9 to TRBJ1-3; D is perhaps TRBD1 (6 bases). CDR1 and CDR2 from the germline V gene are SEHNR and FQNEAQ (reference sequence). The CDR3 consists of 12 residues. V was clipped by 5 bases and J by 8 bases, with 10 bases between them. CDR3 sequence reads: CASSPQGHTIYF. The CDR3 region has the DNA TGTGCCAGCAGCCCACAGGGTCACACCATATATTTT.

The chain is built from TRBV6-1 and TRBJ2-3, with D tentatively TRBD1 (6 bases). Trimming removed 0 bases from V and 3 bases from J, with 10 bases in between. The CDR3 is 15 residues long. In germline, CDR1 is MNHNS, CDR2 SASEGT. In DNA, the CDR3 is TGTGCCAGCAGTGAAGCATACAGGGTGACAGATACGCAGTATTTT. This gives the protein CASSEAYRVTDTQYF.

CDR3 region: CASSLWGIGYGYTF. The CDR3 coding sequence is TGTGCCAGCAGTTTATGGGGTATCGGCTATGGCTACACCTTC. The chain combines TRBV27 with TRBJ1-2; D ambiguous. Germline V gene lookup returns CDR1 MNHEY and CDR2 SMNVEV (reference sequence). V lost 1 base to trimming and J lost 4 bases, with 10 bases between them. There are 14 residues in the CDR3.

This clonotype was counted only a few times. The chain couples TRBV6-2 or TRBV6-3 to TRBJ1-2; D is undetermined. The CDR3 covers 13 residues. CDR1 and CDR2 (germline): MNHEY, SVGEGT. Between the trimmed V and J ends, which lost 6 bases and 5 bases, there was a span of 13 bases. CDR3 sequence reads: CASSRDLGYGYTF. CDR3 nucleotides: TGTGCCAGCAGCAGAGACTTAGGGTATGGCTACACCTTC.

This clonotype appeared a few times. The V call is TRBV10-1, the J call TRBJ1-6; D uncertain. CDR1 and CDR2 (germline): WNHNN, SYGVQD (reference sequence). The CDR3 length is 13 residues. V was pared by 3 bases and J by 10 bases, with 10 bases between. CDR3 nucleotide sequence: TGCGCCAGCAGTGAACGGGGTGACTCACCCCTCCACTTT. Amino acid sequence: CASSERGDSPLHF.

The chain recombines TRBV4-3 with TRBJ2-7; D is possibly TRBD1 or TRBD2 (6 bases each). Germline assignment: CDR1 LGHNA and CDR2 YSLEER. CDR3 length: 15 residues. The V end lost 1 base, the J end lost 6 bases, and 16 bases lay between the germline ends. CDR3 sequence: CASSQGGAAAGEQYF. CDR3 in DNA: TGCGCCAGCAGCCAAGGGGGGGCGGCTGCTGGCGAGCAGTACTTC.

CDR3: CASLKTGSLKETQYF. The DNA of the CDR3 is TGTGCCAGCCTTAAAACAGGTTCATTAAAAGAGACCCAGTACTTC. The gene calls are TRBV6-2 or TRBV6-3 and TRBJ2-5; perhaps TRBD1 as D (5 bases). This CDR3 spans 15 amino acids. The germline V and J ends were trimmed by 8 bases and 3 bases, with 19 bases remaining between them. Germline V lookup: CDR1 MNHEY, CDR2 SVGEGT.

This clonotype has just a few counts. The genes are TRBV19 and TRBJ1-5, with D maybe TRBD1 (5 bases). The CDR3 is 15 amino acids. Germline V gene data show CDR1 as LNHDA and CDR2 as SQIVND (reference sequence). Trimming left V 3 bases short and J 3 bases short, with 12 bases between. CDR3 protein: CASSMGQVNNQPQHF. For the CDR3, the DNA is TGTGCCAGTAGTATGGGGCAGGTTAACAATCAGCCCCAGCATTTT.

This clonotype came up a few times. The J gene is TRBJ2-7, the V gene TRBV7-9; D ambiguous. V lost 0 bases and J 7 bases, leaving 4 bases between the germline ends. This CDR3 spans 11 amino acids. CDR1 is SEHNR and CDR2 is FQNEAQ in the germline V gene (reference sequence). The CDR3 DNA reads as TGTGCCAGCAGCTTAGCGCGGGAGCAGTACTTC. Protein sequence: CASSLAREQYF. Drawing the rest from reference TRBV7-9 and TRBJ2-7, the complete variable domain is DTGVSQNPRHKITKRGQNVTFRCDPISEHNRLYWYRQTLGQGPEFLTYFQNEAQLEKSRLLSDRFSAERPKGSFSTLEIQRTEQGDSAMYLCASSLAREQYFGPGTRLTVT.

The chain recombines TRBV28 with TRBJ1-6; D gene ambiguous. The germline V gene encodes CDR1 MDHEN and CDR2 SYDVKM. The CDR3 is 20 amino acids. The ends were cut back, 7 bases at V and 0 bases at J, with 25 bases in the middle. The CDR3 loop is CASTLKGLGARSSYNSPLHF. The CDR3 nucleotides read TGTGCCAGCACCCTTAAAGGCCTGGGAGCTAGGAGCTCCTATAATTCACCCCTCCACTTT.